This T cell receptor beta chain is drawn from a study of CXCR3-negative and CXCR3-positive naive CD8 T cells. Study-level findings and limits: For memory CD8+ cells diversity was much lower, but both naive subsets had comparably high diversity. CXCR3-positive naive cells had TRB CDR3s that were more hydrophobic than CXCR3-negative naive cells had.

A note on this clonotype: Its antigen remains unidentified.

UMI-labeled 5' RACE TRB cDNA libraries were prepared from the cells. From its re-call of the 5' RACE reads, TCRdb lists each CDR3 protein once, without DNA. This sample's clone table lists some 150,000 distinct CDR3 sequences. The germline CDR1 and CDR2 sequences are SEHNR and FQNEAQ (reference sequence). The CDR3 is 14 amino acids. The receptor comes from a human donor in good health. Some clones in this sample may be carry-over from other donors' samples. The rearrangement joins TRBV7-9 to TRBJ2-5. Input material: naive CXCR3+ CD8+ T cells from blood. Stated subset: CD45RO-CCR7+CD27+CD95- naive CD8+ T cells expressing CXCR3 (TNR3+). The CDR3 sequence: CASSLVVLEETQYF.